The next 31 T cell receptor beta chains were all read from a single sample in a study of PD-1 blockade in mismatch repair-deficient tumors (dated by TCRdb to 2016 to 2017). Which antigens these TCRs recognize remains unknown. Library generation was performed with the immunoSEQ multiplex PCR assay. This is the immuneACCESS table as TCRdb keeps it, with only in-frame sequences that have V and J called. A part of the clones is gone; compared with another copy, unresolved V genes explain less than half, and the rest is unexplained. The sample records fewer than 18,000 clones, 70% to 85% of which are singletons. The ten top clones hold around 9.9% of the sample. The sample's time point label is to be understood as: roughly ten-day in vitro stimulation with candidate neoantigen peptide 5. Sequencing used cells cultured in vitro, obtained from a patient treated with pembrolizumab. Source of these receptors: an adult with mismatch repair-deficient cancer.

The rearrangement joins TRBV7-3 to TRBJ2-3, with 10 positions matching TRBD2. Trimming at V came to 6 bases and at J to 4 bases, leaving 4 bases not matched to a gene. The germline V gene encodes CDR1 SGHTA and CDR2 FQGTGA. CDR3 length equals 14 residues. The CDR3 spells CASRAGTSADTQYF. The CDR3 coding sequence is TGTGCCAGCAGAGCCGGGACTAGCGCAGATACGCAGTATTTT.

The chain joins TRBV18 to TRBJ1-1; D remains ambiguous. The CDR3 length is 13 residues. V was trimmed by 3 bases and J by 0 bases, leaving 5 bases between them. Germline V CDR1 and CDR2: KGHSH, LQKENI. CDR3 residues: CASSPSLNTEAFF. The CDR3 nucleotides read TGTGCCAGCTCACCGAGCCTGAACACTGAAGCTTTCTTT. Full variable domain (outside the CDR3, taken from reference TRBV18 and TRBJ1-1): NAGVMQNPRHLVRRRGQEARLRCSPMKGHSHVYWYRQLPEEGLKFMVYLQKENIIDESGMPKERFSAEFPKEGPSILRIQQVVRGDSAAYFCASSPSLNTEAFFGQGTRLTVV.

The chain employs TRBV7-3 and TRBJ2-2, with 12 bases aligning to TRBD2. CDR1 is SGHTA and CDR2 is FQGTGA in the germline V gene. J gave up 5 bases and V 2 bases, and 0 bases lay outside the gene matches. The CDR3 totals 15 residues. CDR3 residues: CASSLLAGGTGELFF. The CDR3 nucleotides are TGTGCCAGCAGCTTACTAGCGGGAGGGACCGGGGAGCTGTTTTTT.

The gene calls are TRBV7-9 and TRBJ2-2, with 8 positions matching TRBD1. The CDR3 covers 17 residues. The germline V gene encodes CDR1 SEHNR and CDR2 FQNEAQ (reference sequence). J was trimmed by 0 bases and V by 5 bases; bases with no gene match: 8. The CDR3 bases are TGTGCCAGCAGCAGCGGCAGGGGGCAGACGAACACCGGGGAGCTGTTTTTT. This encodes CASSSGRGQTNTGELFF.

This clone has a handful of counts. This chain uses TRBV11-2 with TRBJ2-3; 10 bases match TRBD2. The ends lost 4 bases at V and 6 bases at J; junction bases unmatched: 10. This CDR3 has 16 residues. Looked up from germline, CDR1 is SGHAT and CDR2 is FQNNGV. Written as DNA, the CDR3 is TGTGCCAGCAGCTCACGAATAGGACTAGCGGTGGATACGCAGTATTTT. Translating it yields CASSSRIGLAVDTQYF.

The J gene is TRBJ2-5, the V gene TRBV18, with TRBD1 matching 7 bases. Germline V gene sequence: CDR1 KGHSH, CDR2 LQKENI. CDR3 length: 15 residues. The ends lost 3 bases at V and 1 base at J; junction bases unmatched: 5. The CDR3 loop reads CASSPREGAQETQYF. DNA of the CDR3: TGTGCCAGCTCACCCCGAGAGGGGGCCCAAGAGACCCAGTACTTC.

This chain links TRBV28 with TRBJ1-1; 7 bases map to TRBD1. This CDR3 has 13 residues. Germline V lookup: CDR1 MDHEN, CDR2 SYDVKM. Trimming at V came to 6 bases and at J to 4 bases, leaving 5 bases not matched to a gene. The CDR3 DNA reads as TGTGCCAGCAGACAGGGGCGGGGCACTGAAGCTTTCTTT. This codes for CASRQGRGTEAFF.

The J gene is TRBJ1-4, the V gene TRBV28, with a possible D match to TRBD1 (5 bases). Deletions cut 4 bases from V and 6 bases from J, with 18 bases between. Germline V lookup: CDR1 MDHEN, CDR2 SYDVKM. The CDR3 is made up of 16 amino acids. CDR3 residues: CASSSPRDSYDEKLFF. CDR3 DNA sequence: TGTGCCAGCAGTTCCCCCCGGGACTCGTACGATGAAAAACTGTTTTTT.

The rearrangement uses TRBV27 and TRBJ1-5, with D maybe TRBD1 (5 bases). V was shortened by 4 bases and J by 7 bases, with 11 bases between the two germline ends. Germline V gene lookup returns CDR1 MNHEY and CDR2 SMNVEV (reference sequence). The CDR3 length is 13 residues. CDR3 residues: CASSYSQGQPQHF. The DNA of the CDR3 is TGTGCCAGCAGTTACTCCCAGGGCCAGCCCCAGCATTTT.

The gene calls are TRBV11-2 and TRBJ2-3; the match to TRBD2 covers 7 bases. J lost 6 bases, V lost 0 bases, and 3 bases had no gene match. The CDR3 is 14 residues long. Germline CDR1 reads SGHAT; CDR2 reads FQNNGV. CDR3 residues: CASSLELARDTQYF. In DNA, the CDR3 is TGTGCCAGCAGCTTAGAACTAGCGAGGGATACGCAGTATTTT.

V is TRBV7-2 and J is TRBJ1-2; D is unresolved. Germline values: CDR1 SGHTA, CDR2 FQGNSA. V shed 1 base and J shed 10 bases, with 13 bases lying between them. The CDR3 runs to 13 residues. The CDR3 loop is CASSLVETDTYTF. The DNA of the CDR3 is TGTGCCAGCAGCTTAGTAGAGACGGATACCTACACCTTC.

The chain joins TRBV2 to TRBJ1-1; D is undetermined. Germline CDR1 reads SNHLY; CDR2 reads FYNNEI. Trimming cost V 7 bases and J 1 base, with 7 bases left between them. CDR3 length equals 12 residues. CDR3 loop: CASTTANTEAFF. As DNA, the CDR3 is TGTGCCAGCACCACAGCGAACACTGAAGCTTTCTTT.

In its sample, this clone was seen once. The rearrangement links TRBV28 to TRBJ1-5; 8 bases line up with TRBD1. The V and J ends lost 4 bases and 2 bases, in that order; junction bases with no gene match: 1. This CDR3 is built from 14 residues. The germline V gene has CDR1 MDHEN and CDR2 SYDVKM. The CDR3 here is CASSSGQGNQPQHF. Written as DNA, the CDR3 is TGTGCCAGCAGTTCGGGACAGGGCAATCAGCCCCAGCATTTT. The full variable domain, rest sourced from reference TRBV28 and TRBJ1-5, is DVKVTQSSRYLVKRTGEKVFLECVQDMDHENMFWYRQDPGLGLRLIYFSYDVKMKEKGDIPEGYSVSREKKERFSLILESASTNQTSMYLCASSSGQGNQPQHFGDGTRLSIL.

The chain couples TRBV5-1 to TRBJ1-2; 12 bases align to TRBD1. This CDR3 is built from 15 residues. J gave up 7 bases and V 5 bases, and 9 bases lay outside the gene matches. CDR1 is SGHRS, CDR2 YFSETQ, per germline. The CDR3 bases are TGCGCCAGCAGTTATTATCCGGGACAGGGGGCTGGCTACACCTTC. It encodes CASSYYPGQGAGYTF.

This chain connects TRBV29-1 to TRBJ2-7; possibly TRBD2 for D (6 bases). Germline CDR1 and CDR2: SQVTM and ANQGSEA. The CDR3 spans 14 residues. V lost 1 base and J 0 bases, leaving 10 bases between the germline ends. CDR3: CSVEGWRDSYEQYF. The CDR3 nucleotides read TGCAGCGTTGAAGGTTGGAGGGACTCCTACGAGCAGTACTTC.

V usage is TRBV10-2 and J usage is TRBJ1-1; D might be TRBD1 (5 bases). Trimming stripped 6 bases from V and 0 bases from J, with 11 bases between. The CDR3 has 14 amino acids. The V gene's germline CDR1 is WSHSY and CDR2 SAAADI. This CDR3 reads CASRLTAMNTEAFF. The DNA of the CDR3 is TGCGCCAGCAGATTGACAGCAATGAACACTGAAGCTTTCTTT.

V is TRBV5-4 and J is TRBJ2-7; a weak D match, TRBD1 (6 bases). The V and J ends lost 0 bases and 4 bases respectively, with 11 bases between them. Germline loops: CDR1 SGHNT, CDR2 YYREEE (reference sequence). The length of the CDR3 is 14 residues. CDR3 nucleotides: TGTGCCAGCAGCTTGGGGCAGGGGAAGTACGAGCAGTACTTC. This encodes CASSLGQGKYEQYF. Using reference TRBV5-4 and TRBJ2-7 for the parts outside the CDR3, the full variable domain is ETGVTQSPTHLIKTRGQQVTLRCSSQSGHNTVSWYQQALGQGPQFIFQYYREEENGRGNFPPRFSGLQFPNYSSELNVNALELDDSALYLCASSLGQGKYEQYFGPGTRLTVT.

The sample holds a few counts of this clone. This sequence joins TRBV7-7 and TRBJ2-5, with TRBD1 matching 8 bases. Trimming removed 2 bases from V and 0 bases from J; junction bases left unmatched: 8. Germline V gene data show CDR1 as SSHAT and CDR2 as FNYEAQ (reference sequence). This CDR3 is 17 amino acids long. CDR3 sequence (DNA): TGTGCCAGCAGCTTATCGGGGACAGGAAATTACCAAGAGACCCAGTACTTC. Translated: CASSLSGTGNYQETQYF.

The genes are TRBV5-8 and TRBJ2-1, with 7 positions matching TRBD1. This CDR3 is built from 13 residues. With V trimmed by 4 bases and J by 6 bases, 4 bases remained unmatched. Per the germline V gene, CDR1 is SGHTS and CDR2 is YDEGEE. The CDR3 reads CASSVYRGNEQFF. Here the CDR3 DNA reads TGTGCCAGCAGCGTTTACAGGGGCAATGAGCAGTTCTTC.

This chain uses TRBV2 with TRBJ2-3; 9 positions agree with TRBD2. V lost 5 bases and J lost 1; bases outside the gene matches: 4. This CDR3 comprises 15 residues. Germline V lookup: CDR1 SNHLY, CDR2 FYNNEI. The CDR3 loop is CASSQTSGRTDTQYF. The CDR3 nucleotides are TGTGCCAGCAGTCAGACTAGCGGACGCACAGATACGCAGTATTTT.

The chain uses TRBV2 and TRBJ2-3; D might be TRBD1 (7 bases). The CDR3 length is 14 residues. Trimming stripped 6 bases from V and 8 bases from J, with 18 bases between. CDR1 and CDR2 (germline): SNHLY, FYNNEI. The chain's CDR3 is CASREGQTRRTQYF. CDR3 DNA: TGTGCCAGCAGGGAGGGACAGACGAGGCGTACGCAGTATTTT.

J is TRBJ1-5 and V is TRBV6-4; D is unclear. V dropped 11 bases and J dropped 1 base, with 15 bases sitting between them. CDR1 and CDR2 (germline): MRHNA, SNTAGT. This CDR3 comprises 14 residues. The DNA of the CDR3 is TGTGCCGGCGGACGTTTGTCGAGCAATCAGCCCCAGCATTTT. Translating it yields CAGGRLSSNQPQHF.

This clone is a singleton in its sample. The chain has TRBV6-5 and TRBJ1-5; 7 bases line up with TRBD1. Germline V gene data show CDR1 as MNHEY and CDR2 as SVGAGI. V lost 2 bases, J lost 2 bases, and 3 bases stayed unmatched. CDR3 length equals 15 residues. CDR3 nucleotide sequence: TGTGCCAGCAGTTACGTCAGGGGGGGCAATCAGCCCCAGCATTTT. This gives the protein CASSYVRGGNQPQHF.

The V gene is TRBV7-8, the J gene TRBJ1-2; 8 bases are a match to TRBD1. This CDR3 is 15 amino acids long. The J segment lost 0 bases and the V segment lost 4 bases, leaving 4 bases of the junction unmatched. The germline CDR1 and CDR2 sequences are SGHVS and FQNEAQ. The CDR3 DNA sequence: TGTGCCAGCAGCTCTCCGACAGGGGCTAACTATGGCTACACCTTC. Amino acid sequence: CASSSPTGANYGYTF.

The gene calls are TRBV7-9 and TRBJ2-3; weak D call: TRBD2 (5 bases). Trimming pared 5 bases from V and 6 bases from J, leaving 15 bases between. The germline V gene encodes CDR1 SEHNR and CDR2 FQNEAQ (reference sequence). The CDR3 contains 14 residues. CDR3 sequence: CASSPQTEGDTQYF. Written as DNA, the CDR3 is TGTGCCAGCAGCCCCCAGACCGAGGGCGATACGCAGTATTTT.

The chain joins TRBV5-1 to TRBJ2-6; D gene unclear. This CDR3 region has 15 residues. Trimming removed 4 bases at V and 0 bases at J, with 8 bases between. Germline V gene sequence: CDR1 SGHRS, CDR2 YFSETQ. CDR3 protein: CASSPYNSGANVLTF. The CDR3 bases are TGCGCCAGCAGCCCTTACAACTCTGGGGCCAACGTCCTGACTTTC.

This sequence joins TRBV5-1 and TRBJ2-3; D unclear. CDR3 length: 16 residues. The germline V gene encodes CDR1 SGHRS and CDR2 YFSETQ. With 0 bases removed from V and 2 bases from J, the gap between germline ends came to 13 bases. CDR3 nucleotide sequence: TGCGCCAGCAGCTTGGGTGTCGGCTCGGACACAGATACGCAGTATTTT. Its protein is CASSLGVGSDTDTQYF.

The J gene is TRBJ2-1, the V gene TRBV19, with 8 bases aligning to TRBD2. Germline V lookup: CDR1 LNHDA, CDR2 SQIVND (reference sequence). There are 14 residues in the CDR3. The V gene end was trimmed by 6 bases and the J gene end by 6 bases; junction bases not matched to a gene: 7. The CDR3 DNA reads TGTGCCAGTAGACCTCGGGGGGGCGGCAATGAGCAGTTCTTC. It codes for CASRPRGGGNEQFF.

J is TRBJ2-7 and V is TRBV27; a possible D gene is TRBD2 (5 bases). CDR1 is MNHEY, CDR2 SMNVEV, per germline (reference sequence). The CDR3 contains 15 residues. V was shortened by 3 bases and J by 7 bases, with 19 bases between the two germline ends. The CDR3 DNA sequence: TGTGCCAGCAGTTTCGATGTGGGCCCCACGGGGGAGCAGTACTTC. Translated, it gives CASSFDVGPTGEQYF.

The count of this clone is one. This sequence joins TRBV25-1 and TRBJ1-1; TRBD1 agrees at 7 bases. V was pared by 0 bases and J by 9 bases, with 4 bases of the junction left unmatched. Looked up from germline, CDR1 is MGHDK and CDR2 is SYGVNS. The CDR3 runs 13 residues. For the CDR3, the DNA is TGTGCCAGCAGTGAATATTACAGGGGCCAAGCTTTCTTT. It translates to CASSEYYRGQAFF.

The table lists this clone with a few counts. The V call is TRBV27, the J call TRBJ2-7; no clear D gene. V shed 0 bases and J shed 0 bases, with 9 bases lying between them. CDR3 size: 15 residues. Germline-derived CDR1 and CDR2 are MNHEY and SMNVEV (reference sequence). The chain's CDR3 is CASSLSGIGSYEQYF. The CDR3 nucleotides read TGTGCCAGCAGTTTATCAGGGATTGGCTCCTACGAGCAGTACTTC.